These T cell receptor beta chains were read from a single sample in a study of blood T cell repertoires in COVID-19. Clones were read by immunoSEQ multiplex PCR, and TCRdb kept only the in-frame ones, dropping some. The sample includes 65,000 to 90,000 clones, around 87% of them seen just once. Sequenced input: peripheral blood. Receptors were obtained from a woman under 30 with acute or convalescent COVID-19. The CDR3 runs from the conserved cysteine through the conserved F or W. The D gene is left open where the match is weak. Size is stated for part of the rows, as once, few or many counts, or as a class when the clone is expanded.

>TRBJ2-5|NA|TRBV5-1|NA
CASSLVLAVNKETQYF
TGCGCCAGCAGCTTGGTCCTCGCGGTGAACAAAGAGACCCAGTACTTC
>TRBJ2-7|NA|TRBV7-2|once
CASSLGPSAHEQYF
TGTGCCAGCAGCTTAGGGCCTAGCGCACACGAGCAGTACTTC
>TRBJ2-7|TRBD2|TRBV7-8|NA
CASSPLVAGEYEQYF
TGTGCCAGCAGCCCCCTCGTAGCGGGGGAGTACGAGCAGTACTTC
>TRBJ2-1|TRBD2|TRBV5-6|NA
CASSWLAGVNNEQFF
TGTGCCAGCAGCTGGCTAGCGGGGGTAAACAATGAGCAGTTCTTC
>TRBJ1-2|NA|TRBV6-1|NA
CASSEARQRYGYTF
TGTGCCAGCAGTGAAGCGCGGCAGCGTTATGGCTACACCTTC
>TRBJ1-5|NA|TRBV7-2|NA
CASSLLRGPQHF
TGTGCCAGCAGCTTATTACGGGGGCCCCAGCATTTT
>TRBJ1-2|TRBD1|TRBV18|NA
CASSPRQGAPLSMRGYTF
TGTGCCAGCTCACCTAGACAGGGGGCCCCCCTCTCGATGCGTGGCTACACCTTC
>TRBJ1-2|NA|TRBV5-4|NA
CASSLHTSYTF
TGTGCCAGCAGCTTACACACCAGCTACACCTTC
>TRBJ1-2|TRBD1|TRBV25-1|NA
CASSGQGGLIYGYTF
TGTGCCAGCAGTGGCCAGGGGGGCCTCATATATGGCTACACCTTC
>TRBJ2-1|TRBD2|TRBV7-8|NA
CASTKGRASGAIGGFF
TGTGCCAGCACCAAGGGGAGGGCTAGCGGGGCTATAGGGGGGTTCTTC
>TRBJ1-1|TRBD1|TRBV6-5|NA
CASSLRDRDEAFF
TGTGCCAGCAGTTTAAGGGACAGGGATGAAGCTTTCTTT
>TRBJ1-2|NA|TRBV30|NA
CAWSVSPGSGYTF
TGTGCCTGGAGTGTTTCCCCGGGGAGCGGCTACACCTTC
>TRBJ2-3|TRBD2|TRBV9|NA
CASSPGTSGGLSGDTQYF
TGTGCCAGCAGCCCCGGGACTAGCGGGGGCCTATCGGGAGATACGCAGTATTTT
>TRBJ2-5|TRBD2|TRBV19|NA
CASSPPGLAPETQYF
TGTGCCAGTAGTCCCCCGGGACTAGCGCCGGAGACCCAGTACTTC
>TRBJ1-1|NA|TRBV7-8|NA
CASSSPRDGNTEAFF
TGTGCCAGCAGCTCCCCGCGTGATGGGAACACTGAAGCTTTCTTT
>TRBJ2-3|NA|TRBV5-1|NA
CASSLWTWDTQYF
TGCGCCAGCAGCTTGTGGACTTGGGATACGCAGTATTTT
>TRBJ1-1|NA|TRBV13|NA
CASSSTVGGGDTEAFF
TGTGCCAGCAGCTCAACCGTGGGAGGCGGGGACACTGAAGCTTTCTTT
>TRBJ2-3|TRBD2|TRBV29-1|once
CSALAGEADTQYF
TGCAGCGCCCTAGCGGGAGAAGCAGATACGCAGTATTTT
>TRBJ2-1|TRBD2|TRBV7-9|NA
CASSLGASGRTYNEQFF
TGTGCCAGCAGCTTAGGCGCTAGCGGGAGGACCTACAATGAGCAGTTCTTC
>TRBJ2-5|NA|TRBV7-8|NA
CASSPVATETQYF
TGTGCCAGCAGCCCAGTCGCCACAGAGACCCAGTACTTC
>TRBJ1-1|NA|TRBV28|NA
CASTSQGRGNTEAFF
TGTGCCAGCACTTCACAAGGCAGGGGGAACACTGAAGCTTTCTTT
>TRBJ1-4|NA|TRBV27|NA
CASSFKSTNEKLFF
TGTGCCAGCAGTTTTAAATCAACTAATGAAAAACTGTTTTTT
>TRBJ1-2|NA|TRBV2|few
CASSETGDLYGYTF
TGTGCCAGCAGTGAGACAGGCGACCTCTATGGCTACACCTTC
>TRBJ2-3|NA|TRBV7-2|NA
CASSLVPGVGVDTQYF
TGTGCCAGCAGCTTAGTCCCGGGAGTAGGGGTAGATACGCAGTATTTT
>TRBJ1-3|NA|TRBV4-1|NA
CASSQGFTGSNTIYF
TGCGCCAGCAGCCAAGGATTTACAGGTTCCAACACCATATATTTT
>TRBJ2-7|NA|TRBV5-4|NA
CASNTQGRDGPYEQYF
TGTGCCAGCAACACTCAGGGGAGGGACGGTCCCTACGAGCAGTACTTC
>TRBJ1-1|NA|TRBV27|NA
CASSLSYGHLNTEAFF
TGTGCCAGCAGTTTATCGTACGGACACTTGAACACTGAAGCTTTCTTT
>TRBJ2-1|TRBD2|TRBV27|once
CASSLSRLANEQFF
TGTGCCAGCAGTTTATCCCGACTAGCGAATGAGCAGTTCTTC
>TRBJ1-5|TRBD1|TRBV6-1|NA
CASSELWGTGTQPQHF
TGTGCCAGCAGTGAACTTTGGGGGACAGGAACTCAGCCCCAGCATTTT
>TRBJ1-1|NA|TRBV5-5|NA
CASSGTPNTEAFF
TGTGCCAGCAGCGGGACACCGAACACTGAAGCTTTCTTT
>TRBJ1-2|NA|TRBV28|NA
CASRTSTTGRARYGYTF
TGTGCCAGCAGAACTTCTACTACGGGGAGGGCGCGGTATGGCTACACCTTC
>TRBJ1-1|NA|TRBV5-6|NA
CASSLNRASEAFF
TGTGCCAGCAGCTTGAACAGGGCTTCTGAAGCTTTCTTT
>TRBJ1-2|TRBD1|TRBV27|NA
CASSLSGTGYGYTF
TGTGCCAGCAGTTTATCAGGGACAGGGTATGGCTACACCTTC
>TRBJ1-6|TRBD1|TRBV6-5|NA
CASRRDSSYNSPLHF
TGTGCCAGCAGGAGGGACAGCTCCTATAATTCACCCCTCCACTTT
>TRBJ1-1|NA|TRBV19|NA
CASSSVGQLGTEAFF
TGTGCCAGTAGTTCCGTGGGACAATTGGGCACTGAAGCTTTCTTT
>TRBJ1-3|NA|TRBV18|NA
CASSPQGGGNTIYF
TGTGCCAGCTCACCGCAGGGTGGAGGAAACACCATATATTTT
>TRBJ2-1|NA|TRBV7-2|once
CASSHSLGGGREQFF
TGTGCCAGCAGCCACTCCCTCGGAGGGGGCCGGGAGCAGTTCTTC
>TRBJ1-5|NA|TRBV21-1|NA
CASSKEGRKIGNQPQHF
TGTGCCAGCAGCAAAGAAGGGAGGAAGATTGGGAATCAGCCCCAGCATTTT
>TRBJ2-7|TRBD1|TRBV9|NA
CASSLTGTGSEQYF
TGTGCCAGCAGTCTTACCGGGACAGGGTCGGAGCAGTACTTC
>TRBJ1-3|NA|TRBV28|once
CASSGGVAGNTIYF
TGTGCCAGCAGCGGAGGGGTCGCTGGAAACACCATATATTTT
>TRBJ1-1|NA|TRBV6-1|NA
CASSESTDIRTEAFF
TGTGCCAGCAGTGAATCCACGGACATTCGGACTGAAGCTTTCTTT
>TRBJ1-1|NA|TRBV5-1|NA
CASSSIAGDTEAFF
TGCGCCAGCAGCTCGATAGCCGGGGACACTGAAGCTTTCTTT
>TRBJ1-1|TRBD1|TRBV30|NA
CAWSEGGMATEAFF
TGTGCCTGGAGTGAAGGGGGCATGGCCACTGAAGCTTTCTTT
>TRBJ1-5|NA|TRBV19|NA
CASSIYGTGNQPQHF
TGTGCCAGTAGTATCTATGGGACTGGCAATCAGCCCCAGCATTTT
>TRBJ2-5|TRBD2|TRBV2|NA
CASSELGGQETQYF
TGTGCCAGCAGTGAATTGGGGGGGCAAGAGACCCAGTACTTC
>TRBJ1-5|NA|TRBV6-5|NA
CASSYQEAPNQPQHF
TGTGCCAGCAGTTACCAGGAGGCGCCCAACCAGCCCCAGCATTTT
>TRBJ1-4|TRBD1|TRBV19|NA
CASSTSILGQGWQKGLFF
TGTGCCAGTAGTACCAGTATCCTCGGACAGGGGTGGCAGAAGGGTCTGTTTTTT
>TRBJ2-3|TRBD2|TRBV10-1|NA
CASSETSGSDWTDTQYF
TGCGCCAGCAGTGAGACTAGCGGGAGTGATTGGACAGATACGCAGTATTTT
>TRBJ1-3|NA|TRBV3-1/TRBV3-2|NA
CASSQGGGNTIYF
TGTGCCAGCAGCCAGGGGGGAGGAAACACCATATATTTT
>TRBJ1-6|NA|TRBV5-1|NA
CASSLSDRFNSPLHF
TGCGCCAGCAGCTTGAGTGACAGGTTTAATTCACCCCTCCACTTT